This T cell receptor beta chain was identified in a study of blood T cell repertoires in COVID-19. About the research overall: Samples taken during acute and convalescent COVID-19 were collected in the United States, Italy and Spain.

Original processing notes: Amplification of reference gene primers provided the estimated nucleated cell counts. The data were produced by immunoSEQ multiplex PCR, yet TCRdb's version contains in-frame clones alone and is incomplete. V, J and clone size were drawn from that table, and D and trimming were deduced from the DNA. The data hold some 29,000 clones, with over 75% observed a single time. This clone has only one observation. Enrollment of patients from Seattle took place during active infection, with longitudinal follow-up. What was sequenced was peripheral blood. The clonotype comes from a woman at least 80 years old with COVID-19, enrolled during active disease.

Here the CDR3 reads CASSIVPPGGLLHEQFF. In DNA, the CDR3 is TGTGCCAGTAGTATAGTACCCCCGGGGGGGCTGCTCCATGAGCAGTTCTTC. This rearrangement joins TRBV19 to TRBJ2-1, with 8 bases matching TRBD2. This CDR3 is 17 amino acids long. Germline V gene sequence: CDR1 LNHDA, CDR2 SQIVND (reference sequence). J gave up 8 bases and V 1 base, and 13 bases lay outside the gene matches.